This TCR beta chain was recorded in a study of long-term antiretroviral therapy in people with HIV. Study-level points and caveats: Control repertoires displayed wider CDR3 length ranges than the HIV repertoires.

PBMC samples from each donor numbered at least one pre-ART and at least two post-ART. Version v3.0 of the immunoSEQ assay was performed at survey level. Measured with immunoSEQ multiplex PCR; TCRdb has only the in-frame clones, and not every one. The sample yields about 25,000 clones, approximately 77% seen once. Germline V gene data show CDR1 as MNHEY and CDR2 as SVGAGI. V was cut by 4 bases and J by 7 bases, with 11 bases left in between. This CDR3 contains 13 residues. The sample holds one count of this clone. The antigen remains undetermined. The chain joins TRBV6-5 to TRBJ1-3; D call uncertain. The specimen was unsorted PBMCs, collected 4.4 years after starting antiretroviral therapy. The receptor was derived from a man aged 30-40 years with HIV. CDR3 protein: CASSWAEGNTIYF. CDR3 DNA sequence: TGTGCCAGCAGTTGGGCCGAGGGTAACACCATATATTTT.